This record covers a single TCR beta chain. Its target antigen remains unknown. Base qualities are not at hand, and no much larger clone is one base apart. TCRbeta CDR3 regions were amplified from genomic DNA by means of the immunoSEQ Assay, a bias-controlled multiplex PCR. The authors' analysis ran thus. The number of nucleated cells in each sample was estimated by amplification of reference gene primers within the assay. Sequence reads were collapsed and filtered to measure the absolute abundance of every unique TCRbeta CDR3 rearrangement. For each sample, productive Simpson clonality was calculated by taking the square root of Simpson's diversity index across productive rearrangements. TCRdb holds this immuneACCESS table with in-frame rearrangements only. Some clones are missing; in checked studies, unresolved V genes explain under half, and the rest has no known cause. The DNA gave D and trimming, while V, J and clone size come from that table. The sample table contains fewer than 100,000 clones; only one count was recorded for approximately 83% of them. 3.8% of the sample is taken by the ten largest.

This sample is drawn from a study of blood T cell repertoires in COVID-19 (TCRdb year 2020). For the study in its entirety: Collaborator samples came from the United States, Italy and Spain and covered acute and convalescent phases of COVID-19. The material from the prospective study consisted of cDNA or gDNA derived from T cells, B-cell-depleted T cells, or PBMCs. Subjects who had been exposed to COVID-19, were actively infected with it, or had recovered from it provided the deeply sampled blood TCRbeta repertoires that made up the dataset. The repertoires were released in a freely available public database intended as a resource for research on the immune response to SARS-CoV-2. The samples were drawn from the first 160 participants of the ongoing ImmuneRACE study and from over a thousand subjects provided by 6 global collaborators. Nearly every sample came with metadata listing a de-identified subject ID, COVID-19 status, age in years and sex. Where HLA class I and class II types were available, the types were taken from metadata supplied by the sample provider, not from assay-based typing. Results and caveats for the whole study, not just this receptor: How much clinical and demographic metadata was included differed by source and by participant, and the metadata was provided uncurated.

The collaborating institutions used their own protocols to collect whole blood in K2EDTA tubes. For TCRbeta analysis, collaborators shipped samples in one of three forms: frozen whole blood, isolated PBMCs, or DNA extracted from either of those sample types. The CDR3 starts with the cysteine, ends with the phenylalanine, and has 15 residues. The kept DNA is CDR3 alone, 45 bases in frame from the first base. CDR1 and CDR2, per the germline V gene (reference sequence), are PRHDT and FYEKMQ. V loses 5 bases at its end and J loses 0 bases; junction bases beyond the gene matches: 4. The source of this sequence is a man aged 55 to 70 with acute or convalescent COVID-19. Sequencing used peripheral blood. This receptor chain uses TRBV13 and TRBJ1-1; 9 bases in the junction line up with TRBD1. The CDR3 here reads CASSPRTGVNTEAFF. DNA sequence: TGTGCCAGCAGCCCCCGGACAGGGGTGAACACTGAAGCTTTCTTT.